The source of this T cell receptor (beta chain) is a study of molecular identifiers for immune sequencing clone quantification (dated by TCRdb to the late 2010s). For the study in its entirety: For a replicate experiment, the RNA from either around 20,000 or 99,000 naive CD8 T cells was divided into five aliquots, and four of those aliquots went on to sequencing. This methods study benchmarked molecular-identifier clustering-based TCR repertoire sequencing (MIDCIRS) and TCR RNA copy counting, using CD8 T cells to do so.

Deletion took 3 bases off V and 2 bases off J, with a span of 5 bases between the germline ends. Including the terminal cysteine and phenylalanine, the CDR3 comprises 13 residues. Just CDR3 DNA is preserved here, 39 bases in frame from base 1. CDR1 and CDR2 (LNHDA, SQIVND) derive from the germline V gene (reference sequence). Naive CD8 T cell libraries were made from about 20,000 to 1,000,000 sorted cells using 10%, 30% or 50% of purified RNA. On a BD FACSAria II, naive CD8 T cells were FACS-sorted as CD8+CD4-CCR7+CD45RA+ and collected into RLT Plus buffer. Detection sensitivity was tested by spiking Jurkat RNA equal to approximately 9 TCR copies' worth into samples containing roughly 19,000-1,000,000 naive CD8 T cells. Enrichment of CD8 T cells was performed with RosetteSep CD8+ T Cell Enrichment Cocktail and Ficoll-Paque, after which ACK red cell lysis was carried out. This clonotype came up a few times. The target of this receptor is not known. No much larger clone is present one base from it, and per-base qualities are unavailable.

Results the study describes overall, beyond this receptor: Clones above 20 RNA copies held over 97% of molecules in CMV-specific effector cells but under 1% in naive cells. A single cell's worth of spiked-in Jurkat TCR RNA was reported detectable even among 850,000 to 1,000,000 naive CD8 T cells. Identical TCR molecules sharing a barcode could cause highly expanded clone sizes to be underestimated. When barcode sub-clustering was left out, chimeric consensus sequences inflated TCR diversity, with chimeras reaching as high as 47%. About 2.9 recovered TCR RNA copies per cell were obtained by modeling, versus roughly 9.7 by digital PCR, implying a capture efficiency of about 30%. Spiked-in Jurkat TCR RNA (approximately 10 copies' worth), which is not part of the donor repertoire, was contained in the naive libraries.

Libraries were built with PCR. Sequencing used an Illumina HiSeq 4000. Bulk TCR libraries were generated as previously described, with the TCR primers listed in Table S5 used. Purification of total RNA was performed with the Qiagen AllPrep DNA/RNA kit. Reads from multiple sequencing runs of the same library were pooled before analysis. The study's processing was this. Reads were retained only if their TCR constant sequence matched exactly, and those retained reads were trimmed to 150 nt and grouped according to their 12-nt molecular barcodes. Within each barcode group, reads were sub-clustered at a 15% Levenshtein threshold, and quality-weighted consensus sequences were built per RNA molecule. Non-functional sequences were removed, as were lower-count sequences one edit away from another. Based on a fit of two negative binomial distributions, barcode sub-clusters having less than 20% of the maximum read count were discarded. TCRdb reprocessing: public reads trimmed at Q25 with fastp, clones called with MiXCR, in-frame beta chains kept. Each record represents a unique CDR3 protein, reported with the most common genes and DNA among its rows. TCRdb's processing, not the authors' own work, is the source of the V and J calls. The sample data list around 480,000 distinct CDR3 sequences, and about a fifth of these were observed just once. The ten largest clones capture approximately 0.84% of the sample.

The chain was built from TRBV19 and TRBJ1-3, with an unclear D gene assignment. The sequencing sample was made of naive CD8+ T cells from blood, with Jurkat cell RNA spiked in. According to the study, the label for this sample's cell subset or site signals: FACS-sorted CD8+CD4-CCR7+CD45RA+ naive T cells. The source of this sequence is a human donor in good health. Some libraries in this study had Jurkat cell RNA spiked in. Here is the DNA: TGTGCCAGTAGTATGAACGCTGGAAACACCATATATTTT. Its translation reads: CASSMNAGNTIYF.